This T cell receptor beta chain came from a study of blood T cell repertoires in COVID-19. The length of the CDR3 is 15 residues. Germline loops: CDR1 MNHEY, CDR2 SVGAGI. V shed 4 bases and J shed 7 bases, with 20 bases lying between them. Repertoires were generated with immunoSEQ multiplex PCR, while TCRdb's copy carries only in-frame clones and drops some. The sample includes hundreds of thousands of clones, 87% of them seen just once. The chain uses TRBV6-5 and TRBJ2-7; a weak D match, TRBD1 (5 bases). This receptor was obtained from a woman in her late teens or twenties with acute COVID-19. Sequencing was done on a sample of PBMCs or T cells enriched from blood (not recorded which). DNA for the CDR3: TGTGCCAGCAGTTCATCAACCCAGGGTAAGGGAGAGCAGTACTTC. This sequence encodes CASSSSTQGKGEQYF.